The T cell receptor (beta chain) under discussion was sequenced for a study of neurological immune-mediated disorders (dated by TCRdb to the late 2010s). For context, the study as a whole: Peripheral blood TCR-beta repertoires from patients with HTLV-I-associated myelopathy (HAM/TSP), patients with multiple sclerosis, and healthy controls were compared in the study using UMI-based sequencing. Longitudinal HAM/TSP donors and healthy donors each had 3 time-points at intervals of about 3-40 months. The cohort included about 70 subjects: about 15 with HAM/TSP, some 35 with multiple sclerosis, and around 20 healthy controls. The roughly 100 TCR-beta libraries covered PBMC samples along with longitudinal samples, technical triplicates, and paired sorted CD4+ and CD8+ T-cell subsets. General study outcomes and caveats: No identical CDR3 amino acid sequences were found to be shared among expanded clones across subjects, suggesting that TCR-beta repertoires were private in all groups. TCR clonal expansion was greatest in HAM/TSP patients and smallest in MS patients, who ranked below even healthy controls.

cDNA synthesis used template-switch 5'RACE with a primer carrying a 10-nucleotide random unique molecular identifier tagging each TCR transcript. Every sequencing run yielded over 180 million TCR-beta sequences covering 15-18 subjects. Total RNA was extracted with the RNeasy kit. The KAPA Real-time Library Amplification kit was used to amplify TCR-beta VDJ regions with primers for the TCR constant region and the 5'RACE anchor. Sample indexes and Illumina adaptors were added in a first PCR, after which library yield was increased in a second PCR. After Ampure bead purification, the TCR product of roughly 650 bp was size-selected on a 2% E-gel SizeSelection system. Before pooling, library quality was checked on a Bioanalyzer, concentration was measured with Qubit, and libraries were quantified with the Kapa Library Quantification kit. Paired-end 2 x 150 bp sequencing of the libraries was performed on an Illumina HiSeq 2500. To increase sequence diversity, roughly 24-32% phiX was spiked into each library pool. Under the source paper's analysis protocol: Quality-filtered reads were processed with the UMI-based MiGEC pipeline, and over 85% of raw TCR sequences were removed by the MiGEC pipeline during error correction. IMGT germline references were used for alignment of VDJ genes, and clonotypes were defined by a unique CDR3 amino acid sequence together with V-J genes. Clonal expansion, Shannon diversity and CDR3 relatedness (CalcPairwiseDistances, ClusterSamples) were evaluated with VDJtools, and phylogenetic trees were built with CLCbio workbench. A clone was classed as expanded if it had 8 or more unique UMIs, a cutoff based on coefficient-of-variation modelling across technical triplicates. The public reads were reanalyzed by TCRdb: fastp trimming at Q25, MiXCR alignment, in-frame beta chains only. Rows with a matching CDR3 protein are joined into one entry that keeps the most common DNA and genes. The V and J calls were not made by the authors but by TCRdb's processing. The table for this sample lists under 40,000 distinct CDR3 sequences; roughly an eighth of them were counted only once. The ten largest clones represent roughly 2.2% of the sample.

Taken with the paper, the label for time point translates to: longitudinal time-point 2. The healthy controls were volunteers from blood banks in Maryland, USA. For the unsorted PBMC libraries, 2 million PBMCs were stored in RNAlater at -80 degrees C until RNA extraction and were used to generate the libraries. Peripheral blood was subjected to Ficoll-Hypaque density gradient centrifugation to isolate PBMCs, which were then cryopreserved in liquid nitrogen. V is clipped by 3 bases and J by 3 bases, and the sequence between their germline boundaries is 9 bases long. The CDR3 goes from the cysteine to the phenylalanine over 14 residues. The only DNA kept is the CDR3, 42 bases in frame from the first base. Per the germline V gene (reference sequence), LGHDT is the CDR1 and YNNKEL is the CDR2. This clonotype was seen at least ten times. The antigen this receptor binds is unknown. Base qualities are not at hand, and no much larger clone is one base apart.

The clonotype comes from a middle-aged woman in good health. The chain couples TRBV3-1 to TRBJ1-3, with the identity of the D gene unclear. The sequenced sample consisted of PBMCs. The sequenced DNA is TGTGCCAGCAGCCACGAGGGAATTGGAAACACCATATATTTT. Protein translation: CASSHEGIGNTIYF.